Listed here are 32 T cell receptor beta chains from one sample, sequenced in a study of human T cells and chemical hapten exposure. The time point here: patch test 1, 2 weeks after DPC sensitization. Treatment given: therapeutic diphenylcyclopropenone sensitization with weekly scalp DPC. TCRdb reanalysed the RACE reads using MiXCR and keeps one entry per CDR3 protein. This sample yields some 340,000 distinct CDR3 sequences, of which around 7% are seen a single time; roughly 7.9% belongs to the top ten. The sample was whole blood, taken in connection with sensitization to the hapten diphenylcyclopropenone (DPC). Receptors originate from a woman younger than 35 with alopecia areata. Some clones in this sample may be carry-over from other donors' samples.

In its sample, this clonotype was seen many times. Written as DNA, the CDR3 is TGTGCCACCAGCCAGCCCACGGGGGCCAACGTCCTGACTTTC. Its protein product is CATSQPTGANVLTF. The gene calls are TRBV28 and TRBJ2-6; D is uncertain. V lost 10 bases, J lost 4 bases, and 14 bases lay in between. The CDR3 runs 14 residues. In germline, CDR1 is MDHEN, CDR2 SYDVKM.

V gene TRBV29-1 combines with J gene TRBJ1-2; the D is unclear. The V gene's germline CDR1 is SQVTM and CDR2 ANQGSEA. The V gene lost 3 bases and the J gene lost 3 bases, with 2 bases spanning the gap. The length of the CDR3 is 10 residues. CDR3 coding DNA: TGCAGCGTTGACCACTATGGCTACACCTTC. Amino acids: CSVDHYGYTF.

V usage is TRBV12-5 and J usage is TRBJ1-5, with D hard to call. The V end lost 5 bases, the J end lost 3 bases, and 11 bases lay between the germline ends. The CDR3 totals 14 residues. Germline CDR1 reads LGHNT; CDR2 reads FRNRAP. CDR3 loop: CASGPDGYNQPQHF. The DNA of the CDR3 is TGTGCTAGTGGTCCCGACGGATACAATCAGCCCCAGCATTTT.

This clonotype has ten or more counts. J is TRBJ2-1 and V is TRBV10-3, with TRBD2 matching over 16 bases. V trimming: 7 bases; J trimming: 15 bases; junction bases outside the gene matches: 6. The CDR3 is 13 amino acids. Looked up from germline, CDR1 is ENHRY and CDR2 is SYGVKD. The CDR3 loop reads CAITPGLAGGPFF. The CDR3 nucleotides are TGTGCCATCACTCCGGGACTAGCGGGGGGGCCGTTCTTC.

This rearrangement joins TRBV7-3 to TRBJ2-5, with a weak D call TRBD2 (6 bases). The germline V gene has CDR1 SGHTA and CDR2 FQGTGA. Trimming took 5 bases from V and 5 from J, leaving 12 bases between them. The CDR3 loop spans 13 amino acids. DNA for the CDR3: TGTGCCAGCAGCCGACTCGGAGGGGAGACCCAGTACTTC. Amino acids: CASSRLGGETQYF.

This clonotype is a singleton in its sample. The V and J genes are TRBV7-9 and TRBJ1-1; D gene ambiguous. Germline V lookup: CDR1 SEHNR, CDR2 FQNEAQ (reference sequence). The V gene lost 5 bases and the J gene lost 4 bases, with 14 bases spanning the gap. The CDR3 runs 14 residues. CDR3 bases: TGTGCCAGCAGCCCCAATTCTGTAGCCACTGAAGCTTTCTTT. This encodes CASSPNSVATEAFF. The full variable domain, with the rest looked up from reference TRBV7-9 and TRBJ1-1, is DTGVSQNPRHKITKRGQNVTFRCDPISEHNRLYWYRQTLGQGPEFLTYFQNEAQLEKSRLLSDRFSAERPKGSFSTLEIQRTEQGDSAMYLCASSPNSVATEAFFGQGTRLTVV.

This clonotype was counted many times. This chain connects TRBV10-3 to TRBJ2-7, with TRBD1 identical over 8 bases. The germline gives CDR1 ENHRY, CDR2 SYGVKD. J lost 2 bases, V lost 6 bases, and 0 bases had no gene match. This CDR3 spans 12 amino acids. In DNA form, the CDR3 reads TGTGCCATCAGGGACAGGGCCTACGAGCAGTACTTC. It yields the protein CAIRDRAYEQYF.

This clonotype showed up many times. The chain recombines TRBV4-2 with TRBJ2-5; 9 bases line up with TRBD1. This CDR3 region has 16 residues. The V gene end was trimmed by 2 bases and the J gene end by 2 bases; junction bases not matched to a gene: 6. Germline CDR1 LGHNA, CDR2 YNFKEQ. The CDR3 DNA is TGTGCCAGCAGCCAACTAGAAGACAGGGGGCAAGAGACCCAGTACTTC. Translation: CASSQLEDRGQETQYF.

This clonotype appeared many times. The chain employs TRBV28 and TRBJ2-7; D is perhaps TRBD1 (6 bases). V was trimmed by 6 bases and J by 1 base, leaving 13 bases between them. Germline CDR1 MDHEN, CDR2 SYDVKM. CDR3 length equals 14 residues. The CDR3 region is CASSLRDISYEQYF. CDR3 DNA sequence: TGTGCCAGCAGCCTCCGGGACATTTCCTACGAGCAGTACTTC.

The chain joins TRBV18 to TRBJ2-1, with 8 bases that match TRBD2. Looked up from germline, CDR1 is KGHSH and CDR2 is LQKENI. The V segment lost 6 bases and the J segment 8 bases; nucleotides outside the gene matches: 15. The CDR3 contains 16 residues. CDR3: CASSGMIGGAADEQFF. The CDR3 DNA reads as TGTGCCAGCTCGGGTATGATCGGGGGGGCTGCGGATGAGCAGTTCTTC.

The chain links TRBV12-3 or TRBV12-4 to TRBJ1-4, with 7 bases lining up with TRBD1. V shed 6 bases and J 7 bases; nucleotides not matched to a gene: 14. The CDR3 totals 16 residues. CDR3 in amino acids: CASSPFGQDGSEKLFF. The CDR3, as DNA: TGTGCCAGCAGCCCTTTCGGACAGGACGGTAGTGAAAAACTGTTTTTT.

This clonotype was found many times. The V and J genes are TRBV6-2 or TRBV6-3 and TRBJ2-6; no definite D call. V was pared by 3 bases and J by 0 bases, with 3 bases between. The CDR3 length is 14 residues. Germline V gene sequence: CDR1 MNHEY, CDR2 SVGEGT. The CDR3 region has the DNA TGTGCCAGCAGTTATTACTCTGGGGCCAACGTCCTGACTTTC. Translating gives CASSYYSGANVLTF.

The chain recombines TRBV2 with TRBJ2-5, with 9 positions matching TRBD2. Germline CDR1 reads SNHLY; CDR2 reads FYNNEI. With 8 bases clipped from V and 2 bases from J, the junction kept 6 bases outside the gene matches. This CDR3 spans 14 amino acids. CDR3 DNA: TGTGCCAGCCAGTTAGCGGGAGCACAAGAGACCCAGTACTTC. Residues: CASQLAGAQETQYF. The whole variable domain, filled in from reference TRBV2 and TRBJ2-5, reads EPEVTQTPSHQVTQMGQEVILRCVPISNHLYFYWYRQILGQKVEFLVSFYNNEISEKSEIFDDQFSVERPDGSNFTLKIRSTKLEDSAMYFCASQLAGAQETQYFGPGTRLLVL.

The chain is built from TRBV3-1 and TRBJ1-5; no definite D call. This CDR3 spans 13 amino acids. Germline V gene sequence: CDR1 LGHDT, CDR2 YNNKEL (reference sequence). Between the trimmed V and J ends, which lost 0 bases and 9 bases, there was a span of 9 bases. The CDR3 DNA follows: TGTGCCAGCAGCCAAGACCGTAGCATGCCCCAGCATTTT. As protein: CASSQDRSMPQHF.

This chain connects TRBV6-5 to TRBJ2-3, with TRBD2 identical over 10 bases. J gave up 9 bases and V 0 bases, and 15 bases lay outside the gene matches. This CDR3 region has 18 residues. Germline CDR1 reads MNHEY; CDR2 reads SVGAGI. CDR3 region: CASSYSYRSGGERGTQYF. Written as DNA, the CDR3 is TGTGCCAGCAGTTACTCGTACCGGAGCGGGGGGGAGAGAGGAACGCAGTATTTT.

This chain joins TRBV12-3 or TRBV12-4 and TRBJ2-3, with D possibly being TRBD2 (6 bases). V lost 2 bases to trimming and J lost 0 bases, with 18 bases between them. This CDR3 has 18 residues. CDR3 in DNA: TGTGCCAGCAGTTTAAGGTTGGCGGGACCATCTAGCACAGATACGCAGTATTTT. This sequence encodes CASSLRLAGPSSTDTQYF.

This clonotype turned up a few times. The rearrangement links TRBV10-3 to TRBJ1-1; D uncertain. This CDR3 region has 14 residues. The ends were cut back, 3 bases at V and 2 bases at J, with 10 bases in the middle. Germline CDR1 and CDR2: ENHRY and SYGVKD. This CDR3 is CAISDGGSNTEAFF. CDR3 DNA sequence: TGTGCCATCAGTGACGGAGGGAGTAACACTGAAGCTTTCTTT.

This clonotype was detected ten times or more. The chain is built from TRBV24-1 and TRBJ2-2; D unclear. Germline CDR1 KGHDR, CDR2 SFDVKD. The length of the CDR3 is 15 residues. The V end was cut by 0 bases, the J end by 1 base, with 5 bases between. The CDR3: CATSDLRQNTGELFF. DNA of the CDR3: TGTGCCACCAGTGATTTGCGGCAGAACACCGGGGAGCTGTTTTTT.

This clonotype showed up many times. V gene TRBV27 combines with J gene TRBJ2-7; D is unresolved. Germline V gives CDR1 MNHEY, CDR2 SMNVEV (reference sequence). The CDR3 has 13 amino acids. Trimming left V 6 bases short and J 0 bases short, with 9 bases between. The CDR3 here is CASRELNSYEQYF. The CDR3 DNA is TGTGCCAGCAGAGAGCTCAACTCCTACGAGCAGTACTTC.

The CDR3 DNA is TGTGCCAGCAGTCTTCAAGCGGGCAGCGCTGAAGCTTTCTTT. It is translated as CASSLQAGSAEAFF. The chain recombines TRBV7-2 with TRBJ1-1; D is uncertain. Trimming removed 6 bases from V and 6 bases from J, with 17 bases in between. Germline assignment: CDR1 SGHTA and CDR2 FQGNSA. This CDR3 is 14 amino acids long. Filled out from reference TRBV7-2 and TRBJ1-1, the complete variable domain reads GAGVSQSPSNKVTEKGKDVELRCDPISGHTALYWYRQSLGQGLEFLIYFQGNSAPDKSGLPSDRFSAERTGGSVSTLTIQRTQQEDSAVYLCASSLQAGSAEAFFGQGTRLTVV.

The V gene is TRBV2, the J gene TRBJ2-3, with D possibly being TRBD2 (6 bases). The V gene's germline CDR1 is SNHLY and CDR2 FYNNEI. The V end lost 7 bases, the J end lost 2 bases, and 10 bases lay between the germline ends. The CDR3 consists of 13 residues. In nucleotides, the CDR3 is TGTGCCAGCACCCTGGACTACACAGATACGCAGTATTTT. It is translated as CASTLDYTDTQYF. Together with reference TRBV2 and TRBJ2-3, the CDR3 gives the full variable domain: EPEVTQTPSHQVTQMGQEVILRCVPISNHLYFYWYRQILGQKVEFLVSFYNNEISEKSEIFDDQFSVERPDGSNFTLKIRSTKLEDSAMYFCASTLDYTDTQYFGPGTRLTVL.

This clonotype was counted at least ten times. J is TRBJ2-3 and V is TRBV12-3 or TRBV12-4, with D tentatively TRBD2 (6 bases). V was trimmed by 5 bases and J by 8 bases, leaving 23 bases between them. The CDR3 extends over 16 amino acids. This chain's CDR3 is CASSGGPGALWVTQYF. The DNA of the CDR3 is TGTGCCAGCAGTGGGGGACCGGGAGCTCTCTGGGTTACGCAGTATTTT.

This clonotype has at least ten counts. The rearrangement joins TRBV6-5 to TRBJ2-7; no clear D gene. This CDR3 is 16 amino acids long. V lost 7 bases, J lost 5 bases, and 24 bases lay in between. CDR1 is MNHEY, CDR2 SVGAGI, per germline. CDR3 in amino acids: CASTPLYATENHEQYF. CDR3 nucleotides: TGTGCCAGCACCCCGCTATACGCCACCGAGAACCACGAGCAGTACTTC.

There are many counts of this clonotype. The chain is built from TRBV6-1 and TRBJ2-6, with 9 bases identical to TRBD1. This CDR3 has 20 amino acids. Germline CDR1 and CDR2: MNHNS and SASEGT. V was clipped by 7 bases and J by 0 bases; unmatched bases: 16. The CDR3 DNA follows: TGTGCCAGCAATCTCTTTGGGACAGGGCCCCTGAGCTCTGGGGCCAACGTCCTGACTTTC. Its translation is CASNLFGTGPLSSGANVLTF.

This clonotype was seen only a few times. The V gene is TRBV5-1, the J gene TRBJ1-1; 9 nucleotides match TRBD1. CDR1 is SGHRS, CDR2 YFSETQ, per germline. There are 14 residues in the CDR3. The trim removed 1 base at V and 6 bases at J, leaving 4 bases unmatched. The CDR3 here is CASSLSRTGAEAFF. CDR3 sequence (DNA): TGCGCCAGCAGCTTGTCTAGGACAGGGGCTGAAGCTTTCTTT.

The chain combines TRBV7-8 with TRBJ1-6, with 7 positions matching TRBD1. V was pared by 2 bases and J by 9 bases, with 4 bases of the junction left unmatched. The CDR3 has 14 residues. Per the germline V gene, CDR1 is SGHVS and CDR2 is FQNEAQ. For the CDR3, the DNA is TGTGCCAGCAGCTTATACAGGGACAGTTCACCCCTCCACTTT. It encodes CASSLYRDSSPLHF.

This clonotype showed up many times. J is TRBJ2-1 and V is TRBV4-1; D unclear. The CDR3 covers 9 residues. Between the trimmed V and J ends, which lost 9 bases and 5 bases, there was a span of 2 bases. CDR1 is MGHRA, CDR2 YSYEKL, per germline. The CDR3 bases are TGCGCCAGGGACAATGAGCAGTTCTTC. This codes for CARDNEQFF.

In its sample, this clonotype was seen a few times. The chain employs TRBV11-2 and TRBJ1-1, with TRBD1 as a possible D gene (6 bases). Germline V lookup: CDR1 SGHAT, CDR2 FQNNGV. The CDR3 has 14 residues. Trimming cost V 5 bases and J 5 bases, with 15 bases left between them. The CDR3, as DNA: TGTGCCAGCAGCGCCGGGGGGGCATATACTGAAGCTTTCTTT. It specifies CASSAGGAYTEAFF.

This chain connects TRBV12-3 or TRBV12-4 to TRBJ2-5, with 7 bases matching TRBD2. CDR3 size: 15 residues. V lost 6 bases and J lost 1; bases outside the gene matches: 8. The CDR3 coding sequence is TGTGCCAGCAGAGAGCAACTAGCGAGCCAAGAGACCCAGTACTTC. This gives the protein CASREQLASQETQYF.

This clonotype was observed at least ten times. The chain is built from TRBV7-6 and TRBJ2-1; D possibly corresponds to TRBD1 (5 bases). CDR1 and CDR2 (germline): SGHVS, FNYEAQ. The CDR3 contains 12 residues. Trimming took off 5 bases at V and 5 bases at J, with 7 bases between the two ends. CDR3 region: CASSQTDNEQFF. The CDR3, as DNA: TGTGCCAGCAGCCAGACAGACAATGAGCAGTTCTTC.

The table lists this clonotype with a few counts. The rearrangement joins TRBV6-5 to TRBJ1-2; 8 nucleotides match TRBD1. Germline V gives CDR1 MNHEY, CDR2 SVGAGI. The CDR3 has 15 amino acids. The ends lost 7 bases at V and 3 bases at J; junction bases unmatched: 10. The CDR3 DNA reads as TGTGCCAGCACCCCGCGGGCAGGGGGCGACTATGGCTACACCTTC. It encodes CASTPRAGGDYGYTF.

Here the CDR3 DNA reads TGTGCCAGCAGCCAAAACCGGGACTACTCCTACGAGCAGTACTTC. Amino acid sequence: CASSQNRDYSYEQYF. This chain joins TRBV4-2 and TRBJ2-7; 7 bases are a match to TRBD2. Per germline, CDR1 LGHNA and CDR2 YNFKEQ. J gave up 0 bases and V 2 bases, and 4 bases lay outside the gene matches. This CDR3 has 15 amino acids.